What follows are 12 T cell receptor beta chains derived from one specimen sequenced in a study of T cells in Graves' hyperthyroidism and ophthalmopathy. The TCR beta CDR3 regions underwent amplification using RNA transcripts as the source. Primed by the HTBI set, a first-round RT-PCR was run on the TCR CDR3. TCRdb re-analysed the multiplex PCR reads in MiXCR, keeping a single row per CDR3 protein. The data contain some 560,000 distinct CDR3 sequences, about 15% of them seen just once; the ten biggest clones take up roughly 14%. The specimen sequenced was blood. The receptors here all came from a woman aged 40-49 years with Graves' hyperthyroidism.

This clonotype was counted a few times. J is TRBJ2-7 and V is TRBV7-3, with no clear D. V gave up 1 base and J gave up 2 bases, with 12 bases separating them. Looked up from germline, CDR1 is SGHTA and CDR2 is FQGTGA. The CDR3 covers 15 residues. DNA for the CDR3: TGTGCCAGCAGCTTAAATATAGGTAACCCCTACGAGCAGTACTTC. Its translation is CASSLNIGNPYEQYF.

The V and J genes are TRBV28 and TRBJ1-1; D is unresolved. Looked up from germline, CDR1 is MDHEN and CDR2 is SYDVKM. Deletions cut 8 bases from V and 8 bases from J, with 15 bases between. The CDR3 sequence is 12 residues long. The CDR3 region has the DNA TGTGCCAGCGGTCTAGTTGGAACGGAAGCTTTCTTT. Translation gives CASGLVGTEAFF.

This clonotype was seen ten or more times. The chain combines TRBV6-2 or TRBV6-3 with TRBJ2-7; 11 positions match TRBD1. This CDR3 has 17 amino acids. Germline CDR1 MNHEY, CDR2 SVGEGT. With V trimmed by 3 bases and J by 4 bases, 11 bases remained unmatched. CDR3 nucleotide sequence: TGTGCCAGCAGTTATCCCCTCAAGGACAGGGGGCTGTACGAGCAGTACTTC. Translating gives CASSYPLKDRGLYEQYF.

About this clonotype: A much larger clone differs from this one at a single base, so this may be a read error. V is TRBV12-3 or TRBV12-4 and J is TRBJ1-4; D unresolved. Trimming took 6 bases from V and 10 from J, leaving 24 bases between them. The CDR3 contains 16 residues. As DNA, the CDR3 is TGTGCCAGCAGCAGCAAAACCGGGATAGCCATCGGAAAACTGTTTTTT. Residues: CASSSKTGIAIGKLFF.

This clonotype was recorded many times. The chain recombines TRBV27 with TRBJ2-7; no clear D gene. The V gene's germline CDR1 is MNHEY and CDR2 SMNVEV (reference sequence). This CDR3 has 13 amino acids. V lost 0 bases and J 7 bases, leaving 10 bases between the germline ends. The CDR3 protein is CASSLSVGLEQYF. CDR3 nucleotide sequence: TGTGCCAGCAGTTTATCGGTGGGCCTTGAGCAGTACTTC.

In its sample, this clonotype was seen a few times. CDR3 residues: CSARDLSGNSNQPQHF. Here the CDR3 DNA reads TGCAGTGCTAGAGATTTGTCCGGAAATAGCAATCAGCCCCAGCATTTT. This chain connects TRBV20-1 to TRBJ1-5, with D uncertain. Deletions cut 0 bases from V and 0 bases from J, with 12 bases between. The germline gives CDR1 DFQATT, CDR2 SNEGSKA (reference sequence). The CDR3 is 16 residues long.

The chain links TRBV28 to TRBJ1-3; the D gene is possibly TRBD1 (5 bases). CDR1 is MDHEN and CDR2 is SYDVKM in the germline V gene. The CDR3 consists of 13 residues. Deletions cut 8 bases from V and 3 bases from J, with 11 bases between. The CDR3 loop reads CASAGGVGNTIYF. The CDR3 nucleotides read TGTGCCAGCGCCGGAGGGGTTGGAAACACCATATATTTT.

This chain uses TRBV20-1 with TRBJ1-1; no reliable D call. CDR3 size: 14 residues. From germline, CDR1 is DFQATT and CDR2 SNEGSKA (reference sequence). V was cut by 2 bases and J by 0 bases, with 10 bases left in between. CDR3 region: CSARLRPMNTEAFF. In DNA form, the CDR3 reads TGCAGTGCTAGACTCAGGCCAATGAACACTGAAGCTTTCTTT.

There are many counts of this clonotype. This chain links TRBV12-3 or TRBV12-4 with TRBJ1-2; D gene ambiguous. Deletions cut 3 bases from V and 2 bases from J, with 7 bases between. This CDR3 region has 13 residues. CDR3 sequence (DNA): TGTGCCAGCAGTTTGCCTGGGAACTATGGCTACACCTTC. This encodes CASSLPGNYGYTF.

At least ten counts were recorded for this clonotype. This chain uses TRBV12-3 or TRBV12-4 with TRBJ2-7, with 8 bases matching TRBD1. V was pared by 4 bases and J by 1 base, with 6 bases of the junction left unmatched. This CDR3 has 15 residues. CDR3 protein: CASSSTGQGSYEQYF. The CDR3 DNA is TGTGCCAGCAGTTCAACTGGACAGGGTTCCTACGAGCAGTACTTC.

The J gene is TRBJ2-3, the V gene TRBV28, with 13 bases fitting TRBD2. CDR1 is MDHEN and CDR2 is SYDVKM in the germline V gene. After removal of 6 bases from V and 4 bases from J, the junction contained 4 bases not matched to a gene. This CDR3 spans 15 amino acids. The CDR3 DNA reads as TGTGCCAGCAGATCGGGACTAGCGGGATCAGATACGCAGTATTTT. Its translation: CASRSGLAGSDTQYF.

The chain is built from TRBV20-1 and TRBJ1-3, with D tentatively TRBD1 (6 bases). CDR1 DFQATT and CDR2 SNEGSKA come from the germline V gene (reference sequence). The CDR3 is 17 amino acids. V dropped 0 bases and J dropped 0 bases, with 15 bases sitting between them. The CDR3 DNA is TGCAGTGCTAGAGATCTTCGGGGGCCGCCCTCTGGAAACACCATATATTTT. Its translation is CSARDLRGPPSGNTIYF.